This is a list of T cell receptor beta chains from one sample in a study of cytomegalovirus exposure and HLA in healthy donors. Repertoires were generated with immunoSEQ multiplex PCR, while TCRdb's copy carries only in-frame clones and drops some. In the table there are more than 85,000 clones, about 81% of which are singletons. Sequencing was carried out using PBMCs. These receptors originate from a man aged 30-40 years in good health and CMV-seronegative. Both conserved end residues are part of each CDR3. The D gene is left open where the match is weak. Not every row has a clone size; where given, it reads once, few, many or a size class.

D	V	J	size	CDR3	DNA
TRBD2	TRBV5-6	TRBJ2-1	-	CASSRGTSGHNEQFF	TGTGCCAGCAGCCGAGGGACTAGCGGACACAATGAGCAGTTCTTC
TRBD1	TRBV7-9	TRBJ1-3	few	CASSEGTAWLSGNTIYF	TGTGCCAGCAGCGAAGGGACAGCCTGGCTCTCTGGAAACACCATATATTTT
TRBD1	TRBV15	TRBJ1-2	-	CATSGTANYGYTF	TGTGCCACCAGCGGGACAGCTAACTATGGCTACACCTTC
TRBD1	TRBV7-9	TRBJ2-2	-	CASSRLGTGDTGELFF	TGTGCCAGCAGCCGGTTGGGGACAGGGGACACCGGGGAGCTGTTTTTT
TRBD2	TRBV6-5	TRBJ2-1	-	CASSKAGGYHNEQFF	TGTGCCAGCAGCAAAGCGGGGGGGTATCACAATGAGCAGTTCTTC
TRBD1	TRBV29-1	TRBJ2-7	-	CSVGGDRGSYEQYF	TGCAGCGTCGGGGGGGACAGGGGCTCCTACGAGCAGTACTTC
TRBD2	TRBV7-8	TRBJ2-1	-	CAYTEGLGYNEQFF	TGTGCCTACACAGAGGGACTAGGATACAATGAGCAGTTCTTC
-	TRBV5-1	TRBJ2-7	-	CASSLEGLAAYEQYF	TGCGCCAGCAGCTTGGAAGGTCTAGCTGCCTACGAGCAGTACTTC
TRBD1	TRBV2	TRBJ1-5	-	CASRPGQGAENSNQPQHF	TGTGCCAGCAGACCGGGACAGGGGGCGGAAAATAGCAATCAGCCCCAGCATTTT
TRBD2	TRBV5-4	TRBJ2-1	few	CASSLGGRAQSYNEQFF	TGTGCCAGCAGCCTGGGCGGGAGGGCCCAGTCCTACAATGAGCAGTTCTTC
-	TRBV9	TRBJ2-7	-	CASSVAQENYEQYF	TGTGCCAGCAGCGTAGCACAGGAAAACTACGAGCAGTACTTC
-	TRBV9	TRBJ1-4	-	CASSPEGLSAGAEKLFF	TGTGCCAGCAGCCCCGAAGGCCTGTCCGCGGGGGCTGAAAAACTGTTTTTT
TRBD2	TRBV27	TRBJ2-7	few	CASSASTSGYEQYF	TGTGCCAGCAGTGCATCGACTAGCGGGTACGAGCAGTACTTC
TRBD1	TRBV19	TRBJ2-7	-	CASSPGTDYEQYF	TGTGCCAGTAGTCCTGGGACAGATTACGAGCAGTACTTC
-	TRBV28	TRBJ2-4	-	CASSLPTLAKNIQYF	TGTGCCAGCAGTCTCCCAACATTAGCCAAAAACATTCAGTACTTC
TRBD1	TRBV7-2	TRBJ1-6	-	CASSRDRGSPLHF	TGTGCCAGCAGCAGGGACAGGGGTTCACCCCTCCACTTT
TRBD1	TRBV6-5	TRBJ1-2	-	CASSYSLQDRAGYTF	TGTGCCAGCAGTTACTCGCTTCAAGACAGGGCTGGCTACACCTTC
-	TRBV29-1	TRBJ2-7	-	CSVTPPAAYEQYF	TGCAGCGTGACTCCTCCCGCTGCCTACGAGCAGTACTTC
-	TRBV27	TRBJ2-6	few	CASSSPEVSGANVLTF	TGTGCCAGCAGTAGTCCAGAGGTGAGTGGGGCCAACGTCCTGACTTTC
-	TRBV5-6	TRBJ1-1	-	CASTGENTEAFF	TGTGCCAGCACAGGGGAAAACACTGAAGCTTTCTTT
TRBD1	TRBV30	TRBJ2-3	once	CAWSQGADTQYF	TGTGCCTGGTCTCAGGGGGCAGATACGCAGTATTTT
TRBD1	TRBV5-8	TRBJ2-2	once	CASSFQGARTGELFF	TGTGCCAGCAGCTTCCAGGGGGCGCGGACCGGGGAGCTGTTTTTT
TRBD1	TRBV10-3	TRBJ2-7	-	CAISEQTRDRGYEQYF	TGTGCCATCAGTGAACAAACCCGGGACAGGGGGTACGAGCAGTACTTC
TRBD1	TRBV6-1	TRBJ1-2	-	CASSEYRQGAGYGYTF	TGTGCCAGCAGTGAATACAGACAGGGGGCGGGCTATGGCTACACCTTC
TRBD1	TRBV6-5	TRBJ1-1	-	CASSLQGAVNTEAFF	TGTGCCAGCAGTTTACAGGGGGCTGTGAACACTGAAGCTTTCTTT
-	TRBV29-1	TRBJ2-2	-	CSVDRGGTGELFF	TGCAGCGTTGATAGGGGGGGCACCGGGGAGCTGTTTTTT
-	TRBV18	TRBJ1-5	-	CASSPPEKNQPQHF	TGTGCCAGCTCACCTCCAGAAAAGAATCAGCCCCAGCATTTT
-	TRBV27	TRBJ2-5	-	CASSLSRGRQETQYF	TGTGCCAGCAGTTTATCCAGGGGAAGGCAAGAGACCCAGTACTTC
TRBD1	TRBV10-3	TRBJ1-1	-	CARVGQGDTEAFF	TGTGCCAGGGTCGGACAGGGGGACACTGAAGCTTTCTTT
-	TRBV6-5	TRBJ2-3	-	CASSTGLPDTQYF	TGTGCCAGCAGTACAGGGTTGCCAGATACGCAGTATTTT
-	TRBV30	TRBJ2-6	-	CAWTTAGANVLTF	TGTGCCTGGACCACGGCTGGGGCCAACGTCCTGACTTTC
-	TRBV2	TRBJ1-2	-	CASRPGIYGYTF	TGTGCCAGCAGACCAGGGATTTATGGCTACACCTTC
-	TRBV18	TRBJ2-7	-	CASSPPGSEQYF	TGTGCCAGCTCACCCCCAGGAAGCGAGCAGTACTTC
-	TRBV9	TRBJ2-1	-	CASSVIPNYNEQFF	TGTGCCAGCAGCGTAATCCCTAACTACAATGAGCAGTTCTTC
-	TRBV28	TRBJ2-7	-	CASSFGGEAYEQYF	TGTGCCAGCAGTTTCGGAGGGGAAGCCTACGAGCAGTACTTC
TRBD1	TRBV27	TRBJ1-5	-	CASRTGGFGNQPQHF	TGTGCCAGCAGAACAGGGGGCTTTGGCAATCAGCCCCAGCATTTT
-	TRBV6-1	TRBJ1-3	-	CASSVETALVWGNTIYF	TGTGCCAGCAGTGTAGAGACAGCTCTTGTCTGGGGAAACACCATATATTTT
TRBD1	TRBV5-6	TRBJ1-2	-	CASSRITGGDYGYTF	TGTGCCAGCAGCCGAATTACAGGGGGGGACTATGGCTACACCTTC
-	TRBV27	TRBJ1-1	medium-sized	CASSLSGLTEAFF	TGTGCCAGCAGTTTGTCAGGGCTCACTGAAGCTTTCTTT
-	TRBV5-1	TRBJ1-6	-	CASSLVRQQSSYNSPLHF	TGCGCCAGCAGCTTGGTTCGACAGCAGAGCTCCTATAATTCACCCCTCCACTTT
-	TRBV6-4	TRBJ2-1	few	CASGAGATNEQFF	TGTGCCAGCGGGGCAGGGGCAACCAATGAGCAGTTCTTC
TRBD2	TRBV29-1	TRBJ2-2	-	CSVEGRRENFPGELFF	TGCAGCGTTGAAGGACGGCGGGAGAACTTCCCCGGGGAGCTGTTTTTT
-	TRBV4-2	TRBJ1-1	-	CASSQVEQGTEAFF	TGTGCCAGCAGCCAGGTCGAACAGGGAACTGAAGCTTTCTTT